One T cell receptor (beta chain) is described in this entry. Other DNA variants within this sample encode the same CDR3. J lost 4 bases, V lost 0 bases, and 4 bases had no gene match. The germline CDR1 and CDR2 sequences are SGDLS and YYNGEE. This CDR3 has 14 amino acids. The sample originates from a study of control samples from healthy donors and cancer patients. Clones were sequenced by immunoSEQ multiplex PCR, and TCRdb holds only the in-frame ones, with some missing. In the table there are about 22,000 clones, approximately 80% of which are singletons. The J gene is TRBJ2-7, the V gene TRBV9; 7 positions match TRBD2. This clonotype originated in a man between 60 and 75 years old with head and neck cancer. Material: PBMCs. The CDR3 here is CASSVAGGGYEQYF. Here the CDR3 DNA reads TGTGCCAGCAGCGTAGCGGGCGGGGGTTACGAGCAGTACTTC.